A selection of T cell receptor beta chains follows, all from one sample in a study of immune characterization of retroperitoneal liposarcoma. In TCRdb, the PCR reads were re-called with MiXCR into one record per CDR3 protein. The sample gives fewer than 9,500 distinct CDR3 sequences, about 46% of which show up once; less than 11% is in the top ten. Input material: tumor tissue. Receptor source: a male donor with retroperitoneal liposarcoma. Both conserved end residues are trimmed from each CDR3. Fields, in order: V gene, J gene, CDR3 protein.

V gene: TRBV6-1; J gene: .; CDR3 protein: ASSRKRTAYEQY
V gene: TRBV27; J gene: TRBJ2-6; CDR3 protein: ASSFLGVGANVLT
V gene: TRBV6-6; J gene: .; CDR3 protein: ASSYGVEAGVGEQY
V gene: TRBV7-2; J gene: TRBJ2-1; CDR3 protein: ASSSPGQYNEQF
V gene: TRBV6-6; J gene: .; CDR3 protein: ASSYGQGTYEQY
V gene: TRBV7-2; J gene: TRBJ2-3; CDR3 protein: ASSPWGRDTDTQY
V gene: TRBV11-2; J gene: TRBJ2-1; CDR3 protein: ASSLEWGNEQF
V gene: TRBV6-1; J gene: TRBJ2-1; CDR3 protein: ASKKGLAENYEQF
V gene: TRBV6-1; J gene: TRBJ2-7; CDR3 protein: ASSPVNTPGQY
V gene: TRBV10-1; J gene: TRBJ2-5; CDR3 protein: ASSESGTSGRQETQY
V gene: TRBV10-1; J gene: TRBJ2-1; CDR3 protein: ASSRDTSGNEQF
V gene: TRBV27; J gene: .; CDR3 protein: ASSSGGRGTQY
V gene: TRBV6-5; J gene: TRBJ2-1; CDR3 protein: ASSYSGDRAYEQF
V gene: TRBV6-1; J gene: TRBJ2-5; CDR3 protein: ASSALGGVTQY
V gene: TRBV25-1; J gene: TRBJ2-3; CDR3 protein: ASSDGSGGSTDTQY
V gene: TRBV6-1; J gene: TRBJ2-2; CDR3 protein: ASSPKDRNTGELF
V gene: TRBV6-1; J gene: TRBJ1-1; CDR3 protein: ASTTPTGLGTEAF
V gene: TRBV7-6; J gene: TRBJ2-1; CDR3 protein: ASGQGTGPYNEQF
V gene: TRBV10-1; J gene: TRBJ2-1; CDR3 protein: ATKLAGAPYNEQF
V gene: TRBV7-2; J gene: TRBJ2-1; CDR3 protein: ASSLDTGFYNEQF
V gene: TRBV11-3; J gene: TRBJ1-6; CDR3 protein: ASSLRDRDSPLH
V gene: TRBV6-6; J gene: TRBJ2-3; CDR3 protein: ASSYKAGWSDTQY
V gene: TRBV12-3/TRBV12-4; J gene: .; CDR3 protein: ASSLGTSGSGEQY
V gene: TRBV6-5; J gene: TRBJ1-6; CDR3 protein: ASSYSQNSPLH
V gene: TRBV7-2; J gene: TRBJ2-3; CDR3 protein: ASSSTAGGRYWTDTQY
V gene: TRBV6-1; J gene: TRBJ2-1; CDR3 protein: ASSEWGQGSYNEQF